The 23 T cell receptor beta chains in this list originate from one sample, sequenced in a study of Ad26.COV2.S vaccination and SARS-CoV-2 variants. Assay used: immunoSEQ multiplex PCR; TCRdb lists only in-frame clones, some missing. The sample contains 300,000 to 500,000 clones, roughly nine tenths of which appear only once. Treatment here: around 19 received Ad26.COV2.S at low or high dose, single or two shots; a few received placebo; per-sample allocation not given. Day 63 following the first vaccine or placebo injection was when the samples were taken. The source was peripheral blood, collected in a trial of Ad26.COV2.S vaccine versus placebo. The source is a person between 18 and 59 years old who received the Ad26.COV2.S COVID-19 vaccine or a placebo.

In DNA, the CDR3 is TGCGCCAGCAGCTCGGGACTAGGGCTCGACGAGCAGTACTTC. Protein sequence: CASSSGLGLDEQYF. The chain employs TRBV5-1 and TRBJ2-7, with 8 positions matching TRBD2. The CDR3 consists of 14 residues. Per the germline V gene, CDR1 is SGHRS and CDR2 is YFSETQ. The V gene end was trimmed by 3 bases and the J gene end by 5 bases; junction bases not matched to a gene: 7.

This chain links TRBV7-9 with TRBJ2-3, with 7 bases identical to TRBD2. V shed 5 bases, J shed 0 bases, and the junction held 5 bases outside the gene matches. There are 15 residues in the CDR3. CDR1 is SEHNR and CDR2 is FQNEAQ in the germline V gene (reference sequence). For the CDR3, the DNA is TGTGCCAGCAGCCCGAGCGGGGAAAGCACAGATACGCAGTATTTT. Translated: CASSPSGESTDTQYF. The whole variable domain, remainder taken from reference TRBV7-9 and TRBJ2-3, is DTGVSQNPRHKITKRGQNVTFRCDPISEHNRLYWYRQTLGQGPEFLTYFQNEAQLEKSRLLSDRFSAERPKGSFSTLEIQRTEQGDSAMYLCASSPSGESTDTQYFGPGTRLTVL.

DNA of the CDR3: TGTGCCAGCAAACTCAGTGATAGCTACGAGCAGTACTTC. Amino acid sequence: CASKLSDSYEQYF. The chain couples TRBV5-4 to TRBJ2-7, with D unresolved. Per germline, CDR1 SGHNT and CDR2 YYREEE (reference sequence). CDR3 length equals 13 residues. Trimming took 6 bases from V and 3 from J, leaving 13 bases between them.

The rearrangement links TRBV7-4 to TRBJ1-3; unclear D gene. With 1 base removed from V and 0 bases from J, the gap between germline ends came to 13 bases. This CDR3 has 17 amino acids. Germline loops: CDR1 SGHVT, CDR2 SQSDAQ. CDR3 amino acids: CASSLVGERPSGNTIYF. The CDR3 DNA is TGTGCCAGCAGCTTAGTGGGAGAGCGTCCCTCTGGAAACACCATATATTTT.

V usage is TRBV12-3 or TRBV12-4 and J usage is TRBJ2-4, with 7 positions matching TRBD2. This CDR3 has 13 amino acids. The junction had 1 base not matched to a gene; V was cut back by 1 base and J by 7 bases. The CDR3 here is CASSLVGGNIQYF. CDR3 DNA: TGTGCCAGCAGTTTAGTGGGGGGGAACATTCAGTACTTC.

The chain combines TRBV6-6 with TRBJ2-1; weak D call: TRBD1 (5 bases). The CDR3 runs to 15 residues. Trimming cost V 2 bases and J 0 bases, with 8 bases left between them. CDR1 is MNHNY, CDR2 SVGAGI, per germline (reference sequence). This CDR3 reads CASSYGDSSYNEQFF. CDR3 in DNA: TGTGCCAGCAGTTACGGCGACAGCTCCTACAATGAGCAGTTCTTC.

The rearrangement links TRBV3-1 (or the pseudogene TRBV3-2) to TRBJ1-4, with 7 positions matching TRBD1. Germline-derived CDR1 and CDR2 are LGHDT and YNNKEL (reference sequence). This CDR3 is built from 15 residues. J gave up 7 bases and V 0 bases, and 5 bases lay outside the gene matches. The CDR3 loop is CASSQDPRGGEKLFF. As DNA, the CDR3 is TGTGCCAGCAGCCAAGACCCCAGGGGGGGTGAAAAACTGTTTTTT.

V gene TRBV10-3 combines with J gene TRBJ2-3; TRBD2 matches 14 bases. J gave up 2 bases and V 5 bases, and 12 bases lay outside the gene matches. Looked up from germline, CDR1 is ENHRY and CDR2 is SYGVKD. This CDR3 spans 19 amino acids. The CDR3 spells CAISSGEGLAGDFTDTQYF. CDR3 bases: TGTGCCATCAGTTCGGGGGAGGGACTAGCGGGGGACTTCACAGATACGCAGTATTTT.

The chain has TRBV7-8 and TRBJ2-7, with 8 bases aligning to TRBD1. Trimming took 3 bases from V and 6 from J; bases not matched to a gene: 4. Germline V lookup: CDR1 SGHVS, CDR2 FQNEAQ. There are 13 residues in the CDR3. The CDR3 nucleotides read TGTGCCAGCAGCTTCGGACAGGGTGGCGAGCAGTACTTC. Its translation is CASSFGQGGEQYF.

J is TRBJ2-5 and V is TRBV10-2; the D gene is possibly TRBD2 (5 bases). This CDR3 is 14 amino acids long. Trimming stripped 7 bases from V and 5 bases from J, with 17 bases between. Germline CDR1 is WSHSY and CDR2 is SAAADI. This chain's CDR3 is CASTPADADETQYF. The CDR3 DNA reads TGCGCCAGCACCCCAGCGGATGCCGATGAGACCCAGTACTTC.

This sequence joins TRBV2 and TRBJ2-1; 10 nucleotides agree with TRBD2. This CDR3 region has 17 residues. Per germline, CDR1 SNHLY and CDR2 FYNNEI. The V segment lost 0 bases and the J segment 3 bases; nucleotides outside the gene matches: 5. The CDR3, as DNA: TGTGCCAGCAGTGAAGCTCTAGCGGGGGCCGGCTACAATGAGCAGTTCTTC. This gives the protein CASSEALAGAGYNEQFF.

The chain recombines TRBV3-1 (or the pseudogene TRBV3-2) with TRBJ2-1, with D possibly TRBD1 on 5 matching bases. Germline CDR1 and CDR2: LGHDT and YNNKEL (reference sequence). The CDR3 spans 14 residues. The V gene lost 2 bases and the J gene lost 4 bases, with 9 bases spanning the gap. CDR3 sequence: CASSQFAGYNEQFF. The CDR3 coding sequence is TGTGCCAGCAGCCAATTTGCAGGGTACAATGAGCAGTTCTTC.

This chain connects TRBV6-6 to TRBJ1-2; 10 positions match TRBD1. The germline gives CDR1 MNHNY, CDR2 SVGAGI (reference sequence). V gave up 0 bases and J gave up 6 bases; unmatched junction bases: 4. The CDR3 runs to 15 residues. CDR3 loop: CASSYSDRGSDGYTF. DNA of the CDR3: TGTGCCAGCAGTTACTCGGACAGGGGGTCAGATGGCTACACCTTC.

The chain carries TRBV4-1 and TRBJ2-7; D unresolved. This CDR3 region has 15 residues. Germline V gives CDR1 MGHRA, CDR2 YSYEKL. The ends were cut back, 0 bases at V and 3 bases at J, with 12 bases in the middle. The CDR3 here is CASSQDNSRDYEQYF. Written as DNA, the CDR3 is TGCGCCAGCAGCCAAGATAACAGCCGTGACTACGAGCAGTACTTC.

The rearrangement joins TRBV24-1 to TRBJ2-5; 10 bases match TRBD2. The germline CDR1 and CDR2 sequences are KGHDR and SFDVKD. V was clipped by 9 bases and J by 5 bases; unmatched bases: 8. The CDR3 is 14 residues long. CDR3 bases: TGTGCCACCGCCGGGACTAGCGTGGGGGAGACCCAGTACTTC. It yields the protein CATAGTSVGETQYF.

The CDR3 protein is CASSKADDATNEKLFF. DNA of the CDR3: TGTGCCAGCAGCAAGGCCGACGATGCAACTAATGAAAAACTGTTTTTT. The chain is built from TRBV5-4 and TRBJ1-4; D is undetermined. V was trimmed by 4 bases and J by 0 bases, leaving 13 bases between them. CDR3 size: 16 residues. Germline-derived CDR1 and CDR2 are SGHNT and YYREEE (reference sequence). Based on the CDR3 plus reference TRBV5-4 and TRBJ1-4, the full variable domain is ETGVTQSPTHLIKTRGQQVTLRCSSQSGHNTVSWYQQALGQGPQFIFQYYREEENGRGNFPPRFSGLQFPNYSSELNVNALELDDSALYLCASSKADDATNEKLFFGSGTQLSVL.

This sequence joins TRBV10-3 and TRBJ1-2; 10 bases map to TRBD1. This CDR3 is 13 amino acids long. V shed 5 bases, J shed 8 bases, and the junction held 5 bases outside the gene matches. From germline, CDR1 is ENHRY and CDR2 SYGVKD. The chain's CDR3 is CAISTGQGTGYTF. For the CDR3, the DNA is TGTGCCATCAGTACGGGACAGGGGACGGGCTACACCTTC.

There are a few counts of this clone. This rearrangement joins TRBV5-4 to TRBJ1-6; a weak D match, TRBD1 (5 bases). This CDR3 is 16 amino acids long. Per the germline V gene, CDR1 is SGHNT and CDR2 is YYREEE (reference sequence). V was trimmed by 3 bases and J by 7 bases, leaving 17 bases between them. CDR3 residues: CASSSRGPGNNSPLHF. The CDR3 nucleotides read TGTGCCAGCAGCTCCCGAGGTCCAGGGAACAATTCACCCCTCCACTTT.

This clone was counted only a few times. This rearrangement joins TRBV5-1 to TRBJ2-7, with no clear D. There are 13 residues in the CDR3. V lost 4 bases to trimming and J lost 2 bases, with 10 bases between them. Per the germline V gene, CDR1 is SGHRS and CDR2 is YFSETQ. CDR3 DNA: TGCGCCAGCAGCACGGACGGACCCTACGAGCAGTACTTC. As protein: CASSTDGPYEQYF.

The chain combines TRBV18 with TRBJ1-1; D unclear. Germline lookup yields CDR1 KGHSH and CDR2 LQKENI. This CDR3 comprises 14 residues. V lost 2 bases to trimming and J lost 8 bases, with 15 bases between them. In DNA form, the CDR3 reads TGTGCCAGCTCACCAGGTGTCAGTTCTGGAGAAGCTTTCTTT. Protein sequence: CASSPGVSSGEAFF. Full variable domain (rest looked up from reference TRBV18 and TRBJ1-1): NAGVMQNPRHLVRRRGQEARLRCSPMKGHSHVYWYRQLPEEGLKFMVYLQKENIIDESGMPKERFSAEFPKEGPSILRIQQVVRGDSAAYFCASSPGVSSGEAFFGQGTRLTVV.

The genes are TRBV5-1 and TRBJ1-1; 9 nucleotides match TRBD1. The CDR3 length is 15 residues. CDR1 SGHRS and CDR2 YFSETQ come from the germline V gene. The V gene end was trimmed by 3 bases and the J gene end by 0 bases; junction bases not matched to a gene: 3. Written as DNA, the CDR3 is TGCGCCAGCAGCTCGGGACAGGGCGTGAACACTGAAGCTTTCTTT. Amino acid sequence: CASSSGQGVNTEAFF.

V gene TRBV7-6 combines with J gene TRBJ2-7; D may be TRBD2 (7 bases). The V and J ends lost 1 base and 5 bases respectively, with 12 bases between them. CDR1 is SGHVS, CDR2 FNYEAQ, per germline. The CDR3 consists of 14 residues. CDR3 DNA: TGTGCCAGCAGCTTAGAACGGGGGGCCCACGAGCAGTACTTC. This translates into CASSLERGAHEQYF.

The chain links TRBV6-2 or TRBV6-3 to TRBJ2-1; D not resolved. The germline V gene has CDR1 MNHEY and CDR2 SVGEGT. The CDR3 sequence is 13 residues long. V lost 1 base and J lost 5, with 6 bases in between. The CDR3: CASSYFVDNEQFF. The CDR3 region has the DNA TGTGCCAGCAGTTACTTCGTCGACAATGAGCAGTTCTTC.